This T cell receptor (beta chain) is from a study of blood T cell repertoires in COVID-19. Study as a whole: Some COVID-19 samples were acute and others convalescent; all came from the United States, Italy and Spain. T cells, B-cell-depleted T cells, or PBMCs supplied cDNA or gDNA.

Authors' methods: Nucleated cell number was recorded as an estimate derived from reference gene primer amplification. Assay: immunoSEQ multiplex PCR; the TCRdb copy retains only in-frame clones and omits some. D and trimming come from the DNA, and the V and J calls and clone size come from that table. In the table there are some 50,000 clones, roughly 91% of which are singletons. Germline CDR1 and CDR2: MGHDK and SYGVNS. The CDR3 contains 13 residues. V was trimmed by 4 bases and J by 4 bases, leaving 8 bases between them. The source is a man between 45 and 60 years old with active COVID-19. V usage is TRBV25-1 and J usage is TRBJ1-5, with a possible D match to TRBD1 (5 bases). What was sequenced was peripheral blood. The CDR3 sequence is CASSGTGNQPQHF. The DNA for the CDR3 is TGTGCCAGCAGTGGTACAGGTAATCAGCCCCAGCATTTT. Complete variable domain (other parts from reference TRBV25-1 and TRBJ1-5): EADIYQTPRYLVIGTGKKITLECSQTMGHDKMYWYQQDPGMELHLIHYSYGVNSTEKGDLSSESTVSRIRTEHFPLTLESARPSHTSQYLCASSGTGNQPQHFGDGTRLSIL.